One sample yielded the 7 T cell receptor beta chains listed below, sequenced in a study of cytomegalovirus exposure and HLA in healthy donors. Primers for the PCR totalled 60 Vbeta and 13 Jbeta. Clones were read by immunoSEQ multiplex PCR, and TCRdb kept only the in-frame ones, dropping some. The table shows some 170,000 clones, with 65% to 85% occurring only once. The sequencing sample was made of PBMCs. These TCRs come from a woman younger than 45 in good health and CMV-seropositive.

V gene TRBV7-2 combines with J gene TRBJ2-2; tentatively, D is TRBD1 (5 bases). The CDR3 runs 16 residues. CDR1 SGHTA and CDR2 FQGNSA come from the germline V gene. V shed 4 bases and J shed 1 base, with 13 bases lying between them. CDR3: CASSSTGIRNTGELFF. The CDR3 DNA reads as TGTGCCAGCAGCTCTACAGGCATCCGGAACACCGGGGAGCTGTTTTTT.

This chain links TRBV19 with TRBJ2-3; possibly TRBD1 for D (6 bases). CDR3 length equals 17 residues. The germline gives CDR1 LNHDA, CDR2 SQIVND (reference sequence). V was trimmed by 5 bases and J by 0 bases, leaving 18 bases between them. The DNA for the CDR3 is TGTGCCAGTAGTCGACTAACAGGGAAATCTAGCACAGATACGCAGTATTTT. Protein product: CASSRLTGKSSTDTQYF.

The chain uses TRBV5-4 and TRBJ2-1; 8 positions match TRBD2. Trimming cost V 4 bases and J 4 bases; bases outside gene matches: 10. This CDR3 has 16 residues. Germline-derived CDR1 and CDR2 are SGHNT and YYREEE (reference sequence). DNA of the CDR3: TGTGCCAGCAGCGCCGCCCGGAAGCGGGGGTACAATGAGCAGTTCTTC. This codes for CASSAARKRGYNEQFF. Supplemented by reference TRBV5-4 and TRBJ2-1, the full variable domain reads ETGVTQSPTHLIKTRGQQVTLRCSSQSGHNTVSWYQQALGQGPQFIFQYYREEENGRGNFPPRFSGLQFPNYSSELNVNALELDDSALYLCASSAARKRGYNEQFFGPGTRLTVL.

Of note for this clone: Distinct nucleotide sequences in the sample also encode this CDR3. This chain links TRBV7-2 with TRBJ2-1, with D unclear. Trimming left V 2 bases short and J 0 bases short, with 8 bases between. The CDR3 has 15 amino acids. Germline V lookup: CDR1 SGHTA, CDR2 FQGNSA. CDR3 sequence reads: CASSLTPNSYNEQFF. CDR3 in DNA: TGTGCCAGCAGCTTAACTCCCAACTCCTACAATGAGCAGTTCTTC.

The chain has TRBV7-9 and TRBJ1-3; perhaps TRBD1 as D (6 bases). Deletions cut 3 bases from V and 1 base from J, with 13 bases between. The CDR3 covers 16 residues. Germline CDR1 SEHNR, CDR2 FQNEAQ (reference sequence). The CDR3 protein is CASSFETGKSGNTIYF. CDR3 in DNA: TGTGCCAGCAGCTTTGAGACAGGCAAGTCTGGAAACACCATATATTTT.

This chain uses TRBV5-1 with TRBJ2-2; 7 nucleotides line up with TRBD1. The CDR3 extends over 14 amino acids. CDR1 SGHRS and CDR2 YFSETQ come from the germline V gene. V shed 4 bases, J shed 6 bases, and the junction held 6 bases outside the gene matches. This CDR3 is CASSTGTVPGELFF. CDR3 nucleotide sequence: TGCGCCAGCAGCACAGGGACAGTGCCCGGGGAGCTGTTTTTT.

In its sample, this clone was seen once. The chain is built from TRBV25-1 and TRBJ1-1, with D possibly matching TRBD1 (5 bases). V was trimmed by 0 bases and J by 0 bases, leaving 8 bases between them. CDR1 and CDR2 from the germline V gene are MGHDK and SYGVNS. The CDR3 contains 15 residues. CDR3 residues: CASSEYRGMNTEAFF. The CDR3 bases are TGTGCCAGCAGTGAATATAGGGGAATGAACACTGAAGCTTTCTTT. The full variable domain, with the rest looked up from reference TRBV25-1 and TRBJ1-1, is EADIYQTPRYLVIGTGKKITLECSQTMGHDKMYWYQQDPGMELHLIHYSYGVNSTEKGDLSSESTVSRIRTEHFPLTLESARPSHTSQYLCASSEYRGMNTEAFFGQGTRLTVV.